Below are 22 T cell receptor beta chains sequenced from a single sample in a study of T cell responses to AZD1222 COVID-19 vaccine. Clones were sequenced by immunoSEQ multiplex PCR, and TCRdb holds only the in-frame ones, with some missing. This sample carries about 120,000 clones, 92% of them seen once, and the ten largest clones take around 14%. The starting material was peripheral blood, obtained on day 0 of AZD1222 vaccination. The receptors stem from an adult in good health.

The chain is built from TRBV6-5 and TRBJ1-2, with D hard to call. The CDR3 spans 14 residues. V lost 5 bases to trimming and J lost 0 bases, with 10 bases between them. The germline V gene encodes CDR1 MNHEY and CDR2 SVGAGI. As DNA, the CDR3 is TGTGCCAGCAGTCTAGGAACTTCTAACTATGGCTACACCTTC. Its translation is CASSLGTSNYGYTF.

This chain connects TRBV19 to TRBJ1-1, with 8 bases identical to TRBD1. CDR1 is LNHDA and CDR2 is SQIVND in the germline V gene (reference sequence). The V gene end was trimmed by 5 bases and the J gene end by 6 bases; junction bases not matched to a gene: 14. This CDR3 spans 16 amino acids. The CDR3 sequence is CASSSHYRGKGAEAFF. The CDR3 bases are TGTGCCAGTAGTTCACATTACAGGGGGAAGGGGGCTGAAGCTTTCTTT.

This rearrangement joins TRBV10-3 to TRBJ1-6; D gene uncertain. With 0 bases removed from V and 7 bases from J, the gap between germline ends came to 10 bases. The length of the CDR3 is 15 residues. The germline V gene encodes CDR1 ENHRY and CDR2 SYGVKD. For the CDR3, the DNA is TGTGCCATCAGTGAGTCGAGCGCGGGGAATTCACCCCTCCACTTT. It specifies CAISESSAGNSPLHF.

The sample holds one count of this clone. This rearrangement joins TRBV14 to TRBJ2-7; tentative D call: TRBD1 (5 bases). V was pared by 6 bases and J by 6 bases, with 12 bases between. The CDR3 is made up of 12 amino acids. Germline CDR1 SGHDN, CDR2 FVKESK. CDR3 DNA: TGTGCCAGCAGGGGCGTAGGGGCCGAGCAGTACTTC. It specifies CASRGVGAEQYF.

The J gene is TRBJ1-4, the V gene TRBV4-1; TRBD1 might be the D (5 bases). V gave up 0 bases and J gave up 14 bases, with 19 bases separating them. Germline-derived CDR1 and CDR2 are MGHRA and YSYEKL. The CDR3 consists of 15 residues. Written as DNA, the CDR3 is TGCGCCAGCAGCCAAGAGGGGACGCCCTTTAGAGGGCTGTTTTTT. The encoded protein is CASSQEGTPFRGLFF.

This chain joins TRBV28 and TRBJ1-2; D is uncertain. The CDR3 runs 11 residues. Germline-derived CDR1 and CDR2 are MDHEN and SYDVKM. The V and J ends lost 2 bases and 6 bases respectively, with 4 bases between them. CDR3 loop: CASSLGHGYTF. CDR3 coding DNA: TGTGCCAGCAGTTTAGGTCATGGCTACACCTTC.

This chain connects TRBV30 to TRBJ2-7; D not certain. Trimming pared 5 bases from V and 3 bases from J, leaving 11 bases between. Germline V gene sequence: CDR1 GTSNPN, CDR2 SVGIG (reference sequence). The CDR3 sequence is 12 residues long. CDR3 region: CAWGGNVYEQYF. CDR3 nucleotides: TGTGCCTGGGGTGGCAACGTCTACGAGCAGTACTTC.

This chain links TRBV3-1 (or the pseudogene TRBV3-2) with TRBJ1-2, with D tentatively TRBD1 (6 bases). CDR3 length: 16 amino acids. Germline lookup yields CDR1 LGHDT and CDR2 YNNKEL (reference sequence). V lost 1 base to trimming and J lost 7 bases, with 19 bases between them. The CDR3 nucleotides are TGTGCCAGCAGCCAAGGGTCTCCTACAGGGCCTAGTGGCTACACCTTC. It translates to CASSQGSPTGPSGYTF.

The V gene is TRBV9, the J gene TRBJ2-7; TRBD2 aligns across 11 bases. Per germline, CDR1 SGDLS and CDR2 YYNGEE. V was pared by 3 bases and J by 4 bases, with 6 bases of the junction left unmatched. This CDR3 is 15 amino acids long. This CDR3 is CASSATSGSAYEQYF. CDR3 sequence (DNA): TGTGCCAGCAGCGCCACTAGCGGGAGTGCTTACGAGCAGTACTTC.

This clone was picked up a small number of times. The CDR3: CASSQPVRGFYEQYF. In nucleotides, the CDR3 is TGCGCCAGCAGCCAACCAGTACGGGGCTTCTACGAGCAGTACTTC. The rearrangement joins TRBV4-1 to TRBJ2-7, with D perhaps TRBD1 or TRBD2 (5 bases each). Germline CDR1 MGHRA, CDR2 YSYEKL. The CDR3 spans 15 residues. The V end lost 2 bases, the J end lost 3 bases, and 14 bases lay between the germline ends.

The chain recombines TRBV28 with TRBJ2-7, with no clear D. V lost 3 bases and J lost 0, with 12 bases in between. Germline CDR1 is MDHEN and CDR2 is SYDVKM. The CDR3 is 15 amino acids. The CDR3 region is CASSFGRSRSYEQYF. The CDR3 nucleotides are TGTGCCAGCAGTTTCGGCAGAAGCCGCTCCTACGAGCAGTACTTC. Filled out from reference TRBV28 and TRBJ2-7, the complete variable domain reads DVKVTQSSRYLVKRTGEKVFLECVQDMDHENMFWYRQDPGLGLRLIYFSYDVKMKEKGDIPEGYSVSREKKERFSLILESASTNQTSMYLCASSFGRSRSYEQYFGPGTRLTVT.

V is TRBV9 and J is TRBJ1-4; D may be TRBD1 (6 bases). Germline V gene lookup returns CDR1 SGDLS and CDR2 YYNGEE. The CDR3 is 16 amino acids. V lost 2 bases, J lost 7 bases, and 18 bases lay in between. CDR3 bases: TGTGCCAGCAGCGTCTCCATGACAGGAAGGGGTGAAAAACTGTTTTTT. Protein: CASSVSMTGRGEKLFF.

The chain's CDR3 is CASSLNRQGANTEAFF. The CDR3 DNA sequence: TGTGCCAGCAGCCTAAATAGACAGGGGGCAAACACTGAAGCTTTCTTT. The V gene is TRBV3-1 (or the pseudogene TRBV3-2), the J gene TRBJ1-1, with 10 bases aligning to TRBD1. The V and J ends lost 4 bases and 2 bases, in that order; junction bases with no gene match: 7. Germline V gives CDR1 LGHDT, CDR2 YNNKEL (reference sequence). The CDR3 contains 16 residues.

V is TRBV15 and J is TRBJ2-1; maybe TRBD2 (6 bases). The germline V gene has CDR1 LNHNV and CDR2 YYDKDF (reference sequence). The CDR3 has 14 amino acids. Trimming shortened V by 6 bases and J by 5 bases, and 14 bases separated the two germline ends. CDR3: CATSFAGGDNEQFF. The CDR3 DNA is TGTGCCACCAGTTTTGCGGGCGGGGACAATGAGCAGTTCTTC. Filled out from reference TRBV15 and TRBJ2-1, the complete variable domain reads DAMVIQNPRYQVTQFGKPVTLSCSQTLNHNVMYWYQQKSSQAPKLLFHYYDKDFNNEADTPDNFQSRRPNTSFCFLDIRSPGLGDTAMYLCATSFAGGDNEQFFGPGTRLTVL.

DNA for the CDR3: TGTGCCAGCAGCTTTGGACAGCATAATGAAAAACTGTTTTTT. This sequence encodes CASSFGQHNEKLFF. The V and J genes are TRBV5-6 and TRBJ1-4; the D gene is possibly TRBD1 (6 bases). From germline, CDR1 is SGHDT and CDR2 YYEEEE. Trimming removed 2 bases from V and 4 bases from J, with 9 bases in between. This CDR3 contains 14 residues.

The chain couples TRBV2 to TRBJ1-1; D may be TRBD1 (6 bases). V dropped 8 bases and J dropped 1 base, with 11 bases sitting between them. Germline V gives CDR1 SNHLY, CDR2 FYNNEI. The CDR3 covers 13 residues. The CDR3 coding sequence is TGTGCCAGCGTTAAGACAGGGAACACTGAAGCTTTCTTT. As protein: CASVKTGNTEAFF. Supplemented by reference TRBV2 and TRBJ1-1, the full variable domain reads EPEVTQTPSHQVTQMGQEVILRCVPISNHLYFYWYRQILGQKVEFLVSFYNNEISEKSEIFDDQFSVERPDGSNFTLKIRSTKLEDSAMYFCASVKTGNTEAFFGQGTRLTVV.

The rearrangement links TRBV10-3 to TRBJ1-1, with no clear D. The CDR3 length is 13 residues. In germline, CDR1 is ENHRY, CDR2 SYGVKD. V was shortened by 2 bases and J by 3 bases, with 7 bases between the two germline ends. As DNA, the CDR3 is TGTGCCATCAGTGAGGGGGAGGACACTGAAGCTTTCTTT. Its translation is CAISEGEDTEAFF.

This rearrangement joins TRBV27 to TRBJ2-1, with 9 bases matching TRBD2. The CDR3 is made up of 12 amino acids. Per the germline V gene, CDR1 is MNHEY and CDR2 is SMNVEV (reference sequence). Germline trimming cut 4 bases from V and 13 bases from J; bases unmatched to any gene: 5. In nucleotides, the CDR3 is TGTGCCAGCAGTTGGCGGGGGGGCTCACAGTTCTTC. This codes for CASSWRGGSQFF.

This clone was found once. The CDR3 protein is CASSLFEASTDTQYF. For the CDR3, the DNA is TGTGCCAGCAGTTTATTTGAGGCTAGCACAGATACGCAGTATTTT. J is TRBJ2-3 and V is TRBV27, with D uncertain. Trimming stripped 1 base from V and 0 bases from J, with 8 bases between. CDR1 is MNHEY, CDR2 SMNVEV, per germline (reference sequence). The CDR3 loop spans 15 amino acids.

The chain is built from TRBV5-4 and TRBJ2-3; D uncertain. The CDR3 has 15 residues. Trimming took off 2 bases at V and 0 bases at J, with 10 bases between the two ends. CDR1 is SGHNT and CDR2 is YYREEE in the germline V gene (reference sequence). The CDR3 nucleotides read TGTGCCAGCAGCTTCGACTCCTCAAGCACAGATACGCAGTATTTT. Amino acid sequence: CASSFDSSSTDTQYF.

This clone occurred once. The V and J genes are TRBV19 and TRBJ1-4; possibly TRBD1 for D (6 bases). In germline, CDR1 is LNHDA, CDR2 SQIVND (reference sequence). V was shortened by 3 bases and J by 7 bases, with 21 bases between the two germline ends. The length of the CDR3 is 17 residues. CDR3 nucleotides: TGTGCCAGTAGTATCTTATACAGGGAACTCTCGAGTGAAAAACTGTTTTTT. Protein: CASSILYRELSSEKLFF.

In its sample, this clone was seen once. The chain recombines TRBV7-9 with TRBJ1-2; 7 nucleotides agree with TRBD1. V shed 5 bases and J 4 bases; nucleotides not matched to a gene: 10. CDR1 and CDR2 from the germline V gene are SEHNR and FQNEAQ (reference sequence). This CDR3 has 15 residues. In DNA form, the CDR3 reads TGTGCCAGCAGCCCTCAGACAGGGATGGGCTATGGCTACACCTTC. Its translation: CASSPQTGMGYGYTF.